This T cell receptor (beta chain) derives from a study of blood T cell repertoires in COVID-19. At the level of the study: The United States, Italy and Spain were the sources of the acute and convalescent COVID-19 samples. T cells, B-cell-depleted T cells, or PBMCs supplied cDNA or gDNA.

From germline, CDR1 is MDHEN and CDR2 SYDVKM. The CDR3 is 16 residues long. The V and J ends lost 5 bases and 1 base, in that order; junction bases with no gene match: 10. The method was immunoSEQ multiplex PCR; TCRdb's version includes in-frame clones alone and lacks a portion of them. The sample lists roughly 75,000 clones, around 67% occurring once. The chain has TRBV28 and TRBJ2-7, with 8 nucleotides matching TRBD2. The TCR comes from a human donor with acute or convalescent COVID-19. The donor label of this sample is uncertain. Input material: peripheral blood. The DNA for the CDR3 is TGTGCCAGCAGTCCCCGGACTAGCCTAAGGTCCTACGAGCAGTACTTC. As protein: CASSPRTSLRSYEQYF.